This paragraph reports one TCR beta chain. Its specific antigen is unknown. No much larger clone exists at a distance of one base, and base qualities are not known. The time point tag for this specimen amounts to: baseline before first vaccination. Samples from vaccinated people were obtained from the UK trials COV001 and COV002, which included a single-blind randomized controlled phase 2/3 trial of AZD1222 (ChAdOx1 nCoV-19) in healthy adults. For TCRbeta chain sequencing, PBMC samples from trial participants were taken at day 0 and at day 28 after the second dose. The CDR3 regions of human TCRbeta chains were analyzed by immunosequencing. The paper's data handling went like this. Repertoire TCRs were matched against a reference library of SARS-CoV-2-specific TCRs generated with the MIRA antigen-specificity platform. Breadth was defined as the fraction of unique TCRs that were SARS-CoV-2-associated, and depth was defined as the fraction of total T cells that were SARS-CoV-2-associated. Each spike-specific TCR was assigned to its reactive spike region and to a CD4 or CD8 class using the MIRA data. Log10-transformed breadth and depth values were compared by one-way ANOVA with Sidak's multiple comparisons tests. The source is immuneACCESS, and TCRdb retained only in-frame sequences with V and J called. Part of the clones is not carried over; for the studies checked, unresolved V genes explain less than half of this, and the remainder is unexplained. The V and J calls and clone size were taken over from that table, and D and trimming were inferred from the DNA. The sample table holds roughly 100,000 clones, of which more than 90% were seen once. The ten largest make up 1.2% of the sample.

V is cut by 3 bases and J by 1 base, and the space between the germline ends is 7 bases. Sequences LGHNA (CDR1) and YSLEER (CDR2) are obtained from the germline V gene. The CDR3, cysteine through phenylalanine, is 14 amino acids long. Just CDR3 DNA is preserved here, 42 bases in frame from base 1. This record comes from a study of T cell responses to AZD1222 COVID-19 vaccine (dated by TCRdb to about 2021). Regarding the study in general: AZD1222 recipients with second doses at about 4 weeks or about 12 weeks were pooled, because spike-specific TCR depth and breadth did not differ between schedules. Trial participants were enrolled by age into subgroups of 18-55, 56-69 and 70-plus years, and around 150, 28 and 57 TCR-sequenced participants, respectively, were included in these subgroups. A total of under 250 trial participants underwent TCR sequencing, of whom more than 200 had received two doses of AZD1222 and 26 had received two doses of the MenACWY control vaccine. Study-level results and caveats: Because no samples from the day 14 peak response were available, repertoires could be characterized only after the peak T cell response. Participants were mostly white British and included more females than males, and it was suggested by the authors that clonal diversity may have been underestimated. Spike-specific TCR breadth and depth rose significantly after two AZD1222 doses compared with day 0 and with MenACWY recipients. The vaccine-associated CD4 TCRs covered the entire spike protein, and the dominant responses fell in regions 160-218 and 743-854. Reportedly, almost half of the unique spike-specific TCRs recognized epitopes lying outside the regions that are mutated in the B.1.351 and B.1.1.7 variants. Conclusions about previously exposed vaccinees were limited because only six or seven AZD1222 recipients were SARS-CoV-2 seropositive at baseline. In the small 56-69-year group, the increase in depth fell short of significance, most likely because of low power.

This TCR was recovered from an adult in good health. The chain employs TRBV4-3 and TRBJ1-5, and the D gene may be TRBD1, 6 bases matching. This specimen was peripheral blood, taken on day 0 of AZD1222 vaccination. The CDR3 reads CASSHQGSNQPQHF. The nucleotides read TGCGCCAGCAGCCACCAGGGGAGCAATCAGCCCCAGCATTTT.